This T cell receptor (beta chain) was documented in a study of T cells in Graves' hyperthyroidism and ophthalmopathy. Looking at the study overall: Upon initial diagnosis and before any treatment, peripheral blood was collected.

The CDR3 regions of TCR beta were amplified from RNA transcripts. In the first-round RT-PCR of the TCR CDR3, the HTBI primer set was used. TCRdb independently ran MiXCR on the multiplex PCR reads; one entry per CDR3 protein. The sample has 640,000 or so distinct CDR3 sequences, roughly 14% seen once. The diagnoses drew upon clinical symptoms, serum thyroxine and TRAb, thyroid ultrasound and orbital computed tomography. CDR3 size: 15 residues. The V and J ends lost 1 base and 6 bases respectively, with 10 bases between them. Germline V lookup: CDR1 LGHNA, CDR2 YNFKEQ. The chain joins TRBV4-2 to TRBJ1-6; the D gene is possibly TRBD1 (5 bases). Sequences were obtained from blood. This receptor was taken from a woman aged 35 to 49 with Graves' ophthalmopathy. CDR3: CASSQVSGANSPLHF. The CDR3 region has the DNA TGTGCCAGCAGCCAAGTCTCCGGGGCTAATTCACCCCTCCACTTT.